This TCR beta chain originates from a study of blood T cell repertoires in COVID-19. Using immunoSEQ multiplex PCR, the repertoire was profiled, and TCRdb retains in-frame clones only, with some absent. This table has 80,000 to 100,000 clones, around 93% appearing once. This CDR3 is built from 16 residues. V shed 4 bases and J 0 bases; nucleotides not matched to a gene: 6. CDR1 is SGHNT and CDR2 is YYREEE in the germline V gene (reference sequence). The material sequenced was peripheral blood. The sequence was collected from a human donor with active COVID-19. The donor label of this sample is uncertain. The gene calls are TRBV5-4 and TRBJ2-7, with 11 bases aligning to TRBD1. The CDR3 loop is CASSPRTGGLSYEQYF. The CDR3 bases are TGTGCCAGCAGCCCCCGGACAGGGGGCCTCTCCTACGAGCAGTACTTC.